The rows below give T cell receptor beta chains drawn from one sample of a study of blood T cell repertoires in COVID-19. Repertoires were generated with immunoSEQ multiplex PCR, while TCRdb's copy carries only in-frame clones and drops some. The table lists 70,000 to 95,000 clones, approximately 87% of them singletons. The sequenced sample was peripheral blood. The receptors originated from a human donor with active COVID-19. The donor label of this sample is uncertain. CDR3s include the opening cysteine and the closing phenylalanine or tryptophan. A D gene is named only where the DNA matches it firmly.

>.|TRBV19|TRBJ1-1
TGTGCCAGTAAGAGGAGCACTGAAGCTTTCTTT
CASKRSTEAFF
>TRBD2|TRBV4-3|TRBJ2-7
TGCGCCAGCAGCCAAGGAACGGGGGGGGCCTACGAGCAGTACTTC
CASSQGTGGAYEQYF
>.|TRBV4-3|TRBJ2-2
TGCGCCAGCAGCCAAGAGTTCTCCAGCGACCGGAACACCGGGGAGCTGTTTTTT
CASSQEFSSDRNTGELFF
>.|TRBV3-1/TRBV3-2|TRBJ1-1
TGTGCCAGCAGCCAAGTAGTAGGAGGTGAGGCTTTCTTT
CASSQVVGGEAFF
>TRBD1|TRBV28|TRBJ2-5
TGTGCCAGCAGTTTGGGGGACAGGGGTCGAGAGACCCAGTACTTC
CASSLGDRGRETQYF
>.|TRBV7-2|TRBJ2-4
TGTGCCAGCAGCTTAGAGACAGGCTTAGCCAAAAACATTCAGTACTTC
CASSLETGLAKNIQYF
>.|TRBV9|TRBJ1-2
TGTGCCAGCAGCCCTTTTGTGGTGGCCCGGGGTGGGGGCTACACCTTC
CASSPFVVARGGGYTF
>.|TRBV18|TRBJ1-3
TGTGCCAGCTCACCCAGGCAAGTCTCTGGAAACACCATATATTTT
CASSPRQVSGNTIYF
>.|TRBV6-5|TRBJ1-1
TGTGCCAGCAGCCAACGGGAAATGAACACTGAAGCTTTCTTT
CASSQREMNTEAFF
>.|TRBV18|TRBJ2-5
TGTGCCAGCTCACCAGGCAGGGACCAAGAGACCCAGTACTTC
CASSPGRDQETQYF
>.|TRBV28|TRBJ1-2
TGTGCCAGCACCGCCAGGGGCGGATATGGCTACACCTTC
CASTARGGYGYTF
>.|TRBV19|TRBJ2-3
TGTGCCAGTAGTATTTCCGGGACAGATACGCAGTATTTT
CASSISGTDTQYF
>TRBD1|TRBV20-1|TRBJ1-2
TGCAGTGCTAGTCGGCAGGGGGCTCGGGGCTACACCTTC
CSASRQGARGYTF
>.|TRBV25-1|TRBJ2-3
TGTGCCAGCAGTAAGGACAGTGGAGCTAGCACAGATACGCAGTATTTT
CASSKDSGASTDTQYF
>TRBD2|TRBV4-1|TRBJ2-3
TGCGCCAGCAGCCAAGTAGCGGGAGGCACAGATACGCAGTATTTT
CASSQVAGGTDTQYF
>TRBD1|TRBV7-3|TRBJ2-2
TGTGCCAGCAGCTGGACGGGACAGGGTAACGGGGAGCTGTTTTTT
CASSWTGQGNGELFF
>.|TRBV28|TRBJ2-1
TGTGCCAGCAGTTTACACCCCACAGGCAATGAGCAGTTCTTC
CASSLHPTGNEQFF